The clone carrying this TCR beta chain was picked up many times. Its antigen remains unknown. This specimen belongs to a study of T cells in Graves' hyperthyroidism and ophthalmopathy. Across the study: Peripheral blood was secured at the point of initial diagnosis, before any treatment.

Study findings and constraints: Ophthalmopathy was separated from stable hyperthyroidism by a 13 V-J model.

TCR beta CDR3 regions were amplified from RNA transcripts. TCR CDR3 underwent first-round RT-PCR with the HTBI primer set. TCRdb reprocessed the multiplex PCR reads with MiXCR, giving one entry per CDR3 protein. The repertoire has more than 350,000 distinct CDR3 sequences, about 17% of them found once; the top ten carry approximately 33%. A sample of blood taken at first hyperthyroidism diagnosis preceded any ophthalmopathy symptoms. It was 8 to 10 ml of fresh peripheral blood that supplied the PBMCs. With 2 bases clipped from V and 6 bases from J, the junction kept 9 bases outside the gene matches. The germline V gene has CDR1 ENHRY and CDR2 SYGVKD. This CDR3 has 15 residues.

The chain links TRBV10-3 to TRBJ1-1; 7 bases line up with TRBD1. The sample taken for sequencing was blood. This TCR came from a woman in her twenties or thirties with Graves' hyperthyroidism that later progressed to Graves' ophthalmopathy. DNA of the CDR3: TGTGCCATCAGTGAGACACGACAGGGTAGGTCTGAAGCTTTCTTT. Translated: CAISETRQGRSEAFF.